The 18 T cell receptor beta chains presented below share a single source sample, sequenced in a study of regulatory T cells in long-lasting Graves disease. iRepertoire HTBI primers and Arm-PCR of CDR3 regions built TCR beta libraries. MiXCR, run by TCRdb on the multiplex PCR reads, gives a single entry per CDR3 protein. This sample has about 470,000 distinct CDR3 sequences; approximately 21% occur once, and the top ten carry about 6.6%. Time point specified: persistent/refractory GD, antithyroid drugs over 5 years with positive TRAb. TCR sequences were obtained from RNA taken from PBMCs. Sequences were derived from peripheral blood mononuclear cells (PBMCs), sampled when the disease was refractory, from a patient treated with antithyroid drugs. The receptors derive from a female donor with Graves disease.

Many counts were recorded for this clonotype. This chain links TRBV28 with TRBJ1-5; D not certain. The CDR3 loop spans 11 amino acids. Germline loops: CDR1 MDHEN, CDR2 SYDVKM. The V and J ends lost 8 bases and 5 bases respectively, with 7 bases between them. CDR3: CASALDQPQHF. DNA for the CDR3: TGTGCCAGCGCATTGGATCAGCCCCAGCATTTT.

In this sample, this clonotype turned up many times. The chain links TRBV28 to TRBJ1-2; tentative D call: TRBD1 (5 bases). The CDR3 is 13 amino acids. The V end lost 6 bases, the J end lost 2 bases, and 10 bases lay between the germline ends. The V gene's germline CDR1 is MDHEN and CDR2 SYDVKM. CDR3 residues: CASRRDGNYGYTF. CDR3 coding DNA: TGTGCCAGCAGGCGGGACGGGAACTATGGCTACACCTTC.

This clonotype was counted between two and nine times. The chain recombines TRBV20-1 with TRBJ2-2, with TRBD2 as a possible D gene (5 bases). Germline V gene data show CDR1 as DFQATT and CDR2 as SNEGSKA (reference sequence). Trimming stripped 2 bases from V and 4 bases from J, with 11 bases between. The CDR3 has 14 amino acids. CDR3 amino acids: CSARSGLSTGELFF. The CDR3 DNA is TGCAGTGCTAGATCCGGACTCTCCACCGGGGAGCTGTTTTTT.

At least ten counts were recorded for this clonotype. The chain has TRBV5-1 and TRBJ1-4; 8 bases line up with TRBD1. Germline V gene sequence: CDR1 SGHRS, CDR2 YFSETQ. Trimming at V came to 3 bases and at J to 0 bases, leaving 7 bases not matched to a gene. The CDR3 length is 17 residues. CDR3 bases: TGCGCCAGCAGCTCCGGGACAGGAACTGCAACTAATGAAAAACTGTTTTTT. Amino acid sequence: CASSSGTGTATNEKLFF.

The genes are TRBV30 and TRBJ2-7; D perhaps matches TRBD1 (6 bases). CDR1 is GTSNPN and CDR2 is SVGIG in the germline V gene (reference sequence). V was shortened by 3 bases and J by 10 bases, with 22 bases between the two germline ends. The CDR3 extends over 14 amino acids. The CDR3 coding sequence is TGTGCCTGGAGAAACGCCGGGACATCGGTGATACAGTACTTC. The encoded protein is CAWRNAGTSVIQYF. Complete variable domain (other parts from reference TRBV30 and TRBJ2-7): SQTIHQWPATLVQPVGSPLSLECTVEGTSNPNLYWYRQAAGRGLQLLFYSVGIGQISSEVPQNLSASRPQDRQFILSSKKLLLSDSGFYLCAWRNAGTSVIQYFGPGTRLTVT.

This clonotype showed up many times. This rearrangement joins TRBV20-1 to TRBJ2-7; 10 nucleotides align to TRBD2. The V gene's germline CDR1 is DFQATT and CDR2 SNEGSKA (reference sequence). V shed 2 bases, J shed 5 bases, and the junction held 9 bases outside the gene matches. The CDR3 is 15 amino acids. The DNA of the CDR3 is TGCAGTGCTAGACCTCGGACTAGCGGCTTCCACGAGCAGTACTTC. Amino acids: CSARPRTSGFHEQYF.

As regards this clonotype: Relative to the germline gene, one junction end is altered; a read error may explain this. The chain joins TRBV28 to TRBJ1-5; weak D call: TRBD1 (5 bases). Germline lookup yields CDR1 MDHEN and CDR2 SYDVKM. The length of the CDR3 is 17 residues. CDR3 DNA: TGTGCCAACAGTGAAGGGGTTGGGGTTTATAGCAATCAGCCCCAGCATTTT. Translation: CANSEGVGVYSNQPQHF.

Notes on this clonotype: This sequence is one base from a far larger clone and is likely a read error. The V call is TRBV11-2, the J call TRBJ2-7; D unresolved. The CDR3 spans 11 residues. Germline V gene sequence: CDR1 SGHAT, CDR2 FQNNGV. V lost 8 bases to trimming and J lost 3 bases, with 8 bases between them. CDR3 region: CASRINYEQYF. As DNA, the CDR3 is TGTGCCAGCCGCATAAACTACGAGCAGTACTTC.

This clonotype was counted only a few times. The rearrangement uses TRBV20-1 and TRBJ1-1; D is ambiguous. This CDR3 is built from 13 residues. Germline V gene lookup returns CDR1 DFQATT and CDR2 SNEGSKA (reference sequence). The V gene lost 1 base and the J gene lost 1 base, with 7 bases spanning the gap. DNA for the CDR3: TGCAGTGCTAGAGGGCCGAGGAACACTGAAGCTTTCTTT. Translated, it gives CSARGPRNTEAFF.

This clonotype has a handful of counts. The CDR3 is CASSVDGGGEQYF. The CDR3 DNA follows: TGTGCCAGCAGCGTAGACGGAGGGGGCGAGCAGTACTTC. The chain uses TRBV9 and TRBJ2-7; D assignment may be TRBD1 or TRBD2 (6 bases each). Germline assignment: CDR1 SGDLS and CDR2 YYNGEE. V lost 0 bases, J lost 6 bases, and 10 bases lay in between. This CDR3 region has 13 residues.

The V and J genes are TRBV6-1 and TRBJ1-2; D is unclear. V was trimmed by 6 bases and J by 5 bases, leaving 13 bases between them. CDR1 is MNHNS and CDR2 is SASEGT in the germline V gene. The length of the CDR3 is 13 residues. The CDR3 spells CASRRESVYGYTF. The CDR3 nucleotides are TGTGCCAGCAGAAGAGAGTCTGTTTATGGCTACACCTTC.

The chain recombines TRBV10-3 with TRBJ2-3; D is uncertain. V lost 3 bases to trimming and J lost 3 bases, with 13 bases between them. The CDR3 is 15 residues long. CDR1 is ENHRY, CDR2 SYGVKD, per germline. The CDR3 DNA follows: TGTGCCATCAGTGACCGCCCCCGGTGGACAGATACGCAGTATTTT. Translated, it gives CAISDRPRWTDTQYF.

This clonotype was counted between two and nine times. V gene TRBV7-2 combines with J gene TRBJ1-2; 7 bases match TRBD1. V trimming: 1 base; J trimming: 3 bases; junction bases outside the gene matches: 8. Germline assignment: CDR1 SGHTA and CDR2 FQGNSA. The length of the CDR3 is 16 residues. In DNA form, the CDR3 reads TGTGCCAGCAGCTTAGTAGCTACAGGGGACTACTATGGCTACACCTTC. The encoded protein is CASSLVATGDYYGYTF. The whole variable domain, remainder taken from reference TRBV7-2 and TRBJ1-2, is GAGVSQSPSNKVTEKGKDVELRCDPISGHTALYWYRQSLGQGLEFLIYFQGNSAPDKSGLPSDRFSAERTGGSVSTLTIQRTQQEDSAVYLCASSLVATGDYYGYTFGSGTRLTVV.

This clonotype was detected many times. The CDR3 loop is CASSLSGTGVFEQYF. The CDR3 nucleotides read TGTGCCAGCAGTTTATCTGGGACAGGGGTTTTTGAGCAGTACTTC. This chain connects TRBV12-3 or TRBV12-4 to TRBJ2-7; 10 positions agree with TRBD1. The CDR3 totals 15 residues. Germline trimming cut 2 bases from V and 7 bases from J; bases unmatched to any gene: 8.

There are many counts of this clonotype. This chain connects TRBV3-1 to TRBJ1-2; no firm D call. Germline CDR1 and CDR2: LGHDT and YNNKEL (reference sequence). With 0 bases removed from V and 4 bases from J, the gap between germline ends came to 3 bases. The CDR3 has 12 amino acids. CDR3 in amino acids: CASSQEPYGYTF. CDR3 nucleotide sequence: TGTGCCAGCAGCCAAGAGCCCTATGGCTACACCTTC.

At least ten counts were recorded for this clonotype. This chain connects TRBV13 to TRBJ2-7; TRBD2 matches at 8 bases. CDR1 PRHDT and CDR2 FYEKMQ come from the germline V gene (reference sequence). This CDR3 has 15 residues. With V trimmed by 5 bases and J by 2 bases, 8 bases remained unmatched. The CDR3 region is CASSNSGISAYEQYF. In nucleotides, the CDR3 is TGTGCCAGCAGCAATAGCGGGATCTCCGCCTACGAGCAGTACTTC.

The chain employs TRBV27 and TRBJ2-2; TRBD2 aligns across 11 bases. Germline V gene sequence: CDR1 MNHEY, CDR2 SMNVEV (reference sequence). Trimming removed 1 base from V and 4 bases from J; junction bases left unmatched: 8. The CDR3 extends over 18 amino acids. The CDR3 nucleotides read TGTGCCAGCAGTTTATTTGGACTAGCGGGTACGGTCACCGGGGAGCTGTTTTTT. Protein product: CASSLFGLAGTVTGELFF.

CDR3 coding DNA: TGTGCCAGCGCCCACAGGGTGGGGAATTCACCCCTCCACTTT. Translating gives CASAHRVGNSPLHF. V usage is TRBV5-6 and J usage is TRBJ1-6, with a tentative D call TRBD1 (6 bases). Trimming took 7 bases from V and 7 from J, leaving 15 bases between them. CDR1 and CDR2 from the germline V gene are SGHDT and YYEEEE. The CDR3 covers 14 residues.